This TCR beta chain comes out of a study of T cell changes during pregnancy in multiple sclerosis. Germline CDR1 reads SGDLS; CDR2 reads YYNGEE. The CDR3 runs 15 residues. The junction had 2 bases not matched to a gene; V was cut back by 0 bases and J by 2 bases. Clones were sequenced by immunoSEQ multiplex PCR, and TCRdb holds only the in-frame ones, with some missing. The sample carries tens of thousands of clones, around 93% recorded once. The clonotype was recovered from a female donor with multiple sclerosis, enrolled in a pregnancy study. Sequences were derived from CD8+ T cells from peripheral blood mononuclear cells, sampled in the second trimester of pregnancy. This chain uses TRBV9 with TRBJ2-7; 10 bases are a match to TRBD1. The CDR3 region is CASSVGGTGAYEQYF. In nucleotides, the CDR3 is TGTGCCAGCAGCGTAGGTGGGACAGGGGCCTACGAGCAGTACTTC.